Shown below are 13 T cell receptor beta chains from a single sample sequenced in a study of T cell changes during pregnancy in multiple sclerosis. Generated by immunoSEQ multiplex PCR, the TCRdb table keeps only in-frame clones and is missing some. This sample carries about 93,000 clones, around 92% of them seen once, and the ten largest clones take 2% to 2.5%. The sample consisted of peripheral blood, taken after pregnancy. The receptors come from a female donor with multiple sclerosis, enrolled in a pregnancy study.

The rearrangement links TRBV5-4 to TRBJ2-1; 7 nucleotides agree with TRBD2. The CDR3 has 17 amino acids. The V segment lost 0 bases and the J segment 0 bases; nucleotides outside the gene matches: 6. The germline CDR1 and CDR2 sequences are SGHNT and YYREEE (reference sequence). CDR3 amino acids: CASSLEFGLGSYNEQFF. The CDR3 region has the DNA TGTGCCAGCAGCTTGGAATTCGGACTAGGCTCCTACAATGAGCAGTTCTTC.

This chain connects TRBV5-1 to TRBJ1-4; possibly TRBD1 for D (5 bases). The V end was cut by 0 bases, the J end by 5 bases, with 5 bases between. CDR3 size: 13 residues. CDR1 and CDR2 (germline): SGHRS, YFSETQ. In DNA, the CDR3 is TGCGCCAGCAGCTTGGAGGGGAATGAAAAACTGTTTTTT. Encoded protein: CASSLEGNEKLFF.

The rearrangement uses TRBV19 and TRBJ1-1; D gene uncertain. The CDR3 loop spans 15 amino acids. Germline V CDR1 and CDR2: LNHDA, SQIVND (reference sequence). V was trimmed by 7 bases and J by 10 bases, leaving 25 bases between them. The CDR3 coding sequence is TGTGCCAGTACAAGTACCCCCAGGCCGATCTTTGGAGCTTTCTTT. This gives the protein CASTSTPRPIFGAFF.

The chain is built from TRBV2 and TRBJ2-2; tentative D call: TRBD1 (6 bases). CDR3 length: 15 amino acids. Germline V gene lookup returns CDR1 SNHLY and CDR2 FYNNEI. Trimming removed 3 bases at V and 1 base at J, with 9 bases between. For the CDR3, the DNA is TGTGCCAGCAGTGAGGGACAATGGAACACCGGGGAGCTGTTTTTT. It codes for CASSEGQWNTGELFF.

This rearrangement joins TRBV19 to TRBJ2-2, with 9 bases aligning to TRBD2. Germline V gene sequence: CDR1 LNHDA, CDR2 SQIVND (reference sequence). J was trimmed by 0 bases and V by 4 bases; bases with no gene match: 9. The CDR3 consists of 18 residues. The CDR3 DNA follows: TGTGCCAGTAGTAAAAGGGCTAGCGGGACTACGAACACCGGGGAGCTGTTTTTT. This codes for CASSKRASGTTNTGELFF.

The rearrangement links TRBV11-3 to TRBJ2-3, with TRBD2 matching over 9 bases. CDR1 and CDR2 (germline): SGHNT, YENEEA. With 5 bases clipped from V and 5 bases from J, the junction kept 11 bases outside the gene matches. The CDR3 contains 16 residues. CDR3 DNA: TGTGCCAGCAGCCTCCGCGGGCGGGGGGGCCGAGATACGCAGTATTTT. It translates to CASSLRGRGGRDTQYF.

CDR3 protein: CASSFRDRAHQPQHF. The CDR3 DNA reads as TGTGCCAGCAGCTTCCGGGACAGGGCCCATCAGCCCCAGCATTTT. The chain couples TRBV5-6 to TRBJ1-5; 9 bases line up with TRBD1. The J segment lost 5 bases and the V segment lost 2 bases, leaving 5 bases of the junction unmatched. Germline CDR1 reads SGHDT; CDR2 reads YYEEEE. The CDR3 has 15 amino acids.

The gene calls are TRBV18 and TRBJ2-1; 8 nucleotides align to TRBD2. Germline-derived CDR1 and CDR2 are KGHSH and LQKENI. J lost 4 bases, V lost 5 bases, and 7 bases had no gene match. The CDR3 spans 15 residues. The CDR3, as DNA: TGTGCCAGCTCATCGGCCACTAGCGGATACAATGAGCAGTTCTTC. Translating gives CASSSATSGYNEQFF.

The rearrangement links TRBV5-5 to TRBJ2-7, with unresolved D. This CDR3 is 14 amino acids long. Germline V lookup: CDR1 SGHKS, CDR2 YYEKEE (reference sequence). V lost 2 bases, J lost 1 base, and 10 bases lay in between. The CDR3 sequence: CASSLHDTSYEQYF. The CDR3 region has the DNA TGTGCCAGCAGCTTACACGACACGTCCTACGAGCAGTACTTC.

The sample holds one count of this clone. Written as DNA, the CDR3 is TGTGCCAGCAGCTTTGGGAGCTCTGGAAACACCATATATTTT. Translation gives CASSFGSSGNTIYF. The genes are TRBV7-2 and TRBJ1-3; no reliable D call. Trimming cost V 3 bases and J 0 bases, with 6 bases left between them. Per germline, CDR1 SGHTA and CDR2 FQGNSA. The CDR3 has 14 amino acids. Drawing the rest from reference TRBV7-2 and TRBJ1-3, the complete variable domain is GAGVSQSPSNKVTEKGKDVELRCDPISGHTALYWYRQSLGQGLEFLIYFQGNSAPDKSGLPSDRFSAERTGGSVSTLTIQRTQQEDSAVYLCASSFGSSGNTIYFGEGSWLTVV.

The V and J genes are TRBV5-5 and TRBJ2-7; TRBD1 aligns across 8 bases. The trim removed 0 bases at V and 1 base at J, leaving 3 bases unmatched. CDR3 length equals 15 residues. The V gene's germline CDR1 is SGHKS and CDR2 YYEKEE (reference sequence). The CDR3 nucleotides read TGTGCCAGCAGCTTGGCGGGACAGGCGTCCTACGAGCAGTACTTC. Translated: CASSLAGQASYEQYF.

V and J are TRBV5-1 and TRBJ2-1, with 9 bases identical to TRBD1. Germline CDR1 reads SGHRS; CDR2 reads YFSETQ. V lost 3 bases, J lost 6 bases, and 4 bases stayed unmatched. CDR3 size: 14 residues. The CDR3 loop reads CASSWGGQGNEQFF. For the CDR3, the DNA is TGCGCCAGCAGCTGGGGGGGACAGGGCAATGAGCAGTTCTTC.

The J gene is TRBJ1-1, the V gene TRBV6-1; 8 bases match TRBD1. The CDR3 is 14 amino acids. J was trimmed by 11 bases and V by 6 bases; bases with no gene match: 14. Per the germline V gene, CDR1 is MNHNS and CDR2 is SASEGT. CDR3 in DNA: TGTGCCAGCAGCTCGCCAGGGGGCGCGTTAGGGGCTTTCTTT. Its protein product is CASSSPGGALGAFF.